A selection of T cell receptor beta chains follows, all from one sample in a study of T cells after yellow fever vaccination. TCRdb processed the 5' RACE reads anew with MiXCR; each CDR3 protein has one entry. Of approximately 96,000 distinct CDR3 sequences listed, approximately 8.4% are singletons. Specimen: CD8+ T cells not binding an NS4B(214-222) dextramer, sorted from PBMCs, collected about 2 weeks after the first yellow fever vaccination. Receptors were obtained from a man in his late teens or twenties who received the YFV17D yellow fever vaccine. Both conserved end residues are part of each CDR3. Each record gives: D gene, J gene, V gene, CDR3 protein. A D gene is named only where the DNA matches it firmly.

TRBD1	TRBJ1-1	TRBV9	CASSLTGVRTEAFF
TRBD2	TRBJ2-5	TRBV10-3	CAISDLPSGGIEETQYF
TRBD2	TRBJ2-1	TRBV20-1	CSAREPGLAVSYNEQFF
TRBD1	TRBJ2-7	TRBV4-3	CASSQEQGGLEQYF
TRBD1	TRBJ1-1	TRBV7-9	CASSQTGLNTEAFF
.	TRBJ1-1	TRBV9	CASSGGGGTEAFF
TRBD1	TRBJ1-1	TRBV12-3/TRBV12-4	CASSAPGQGANTEAFF
.	TRBJ2-3	TRBV27	CASRSPARGTDTQYF
.	TRBJ2-1	TRBV6-2/TRBV6-3	CASSLAHKPSYNEQFF
.	TRBJ2-2	TRBV5-1	CASSLVLDGRATGELFF
.	TRBJ2-1	TRBV4-1	CASSQDNEQFF
TRBD2	TRBJ2-3	TRBV7-3	CASSPTRGGGDTQYF
.	TRBJ2-1	TRBV4-1	CASSHGTDGSYYNEQFF
.	TRBJ1-4	TRBV29-1	CTTQTREANEKLFF
.	TRBJ2-3	TRBV5-1	CASGLGGNPGDTQYF
.	TRBJ2-2	TRBV21-1	CASSKESGTIANTGELFF
TRBD2	TRBJ2-1	TRBV12-3/TRBV12-4	CASSFRGLAGGGEQFF
.	TRBJ1-3	TRBV9	CASSEGGRNTIYF
TRBD1	TRBJ1-2	TRBV29-1	CSAYLDRGRNGYTF
TRBD1	TRBJ1-2	TRBV7-9	CASSGVLDRGHGYTF
TRBD1	TRBJ1-5	TRBV19	CASSMTGGPNQPQHF
.	TRBJ2-7	TRBV4-3	CASSPSHSYEQYF
TRBD2	TRBJ2-2	TRBV20-1	CSARALRSGVFSTGELFF
.	TRBJ1-4	TRBV30	CAWEEGSPEKLFF
TRBD1	TRBJ2-4	TRBV4-2	CASSPLKDRIKNIQYF
.	TRBJ1-1	TRBV30	CAWRFGRTEAFF
.	TRBJ1-3	TRBV5-4	CASSLGPRGTGNTIYF
.	TRBJ2-7	TRBV7-6	CASSARDDEQYF
.	TRBJ2-3	TRBV12-3/TRBV12-4	CASSWTPEADTQYF
TRBD1	TRBJ2-3	TRBV5-1	CASSLAGDRGTDTQYF
.	TRBJ1-1	TRBV29-1	CSVEVGGMTEAFF
.	TRBJ2-2	TRBV18	CASSTDSFGTGELFF
.	TRBJ1-2	TRBV5-1	CASSSDLYGYTF
TRBD2	TRBJ2-7	TRBV7-2	CASSLAYRGGPYEQYF
.	TRBJ2-1	TRBV7-2	CASSSGPSYNEQFF
TRBD1	TRBJ2-2	TRBV5-1	CASSLNQGANYGELFF
.	TRBJ1-2	TRBV19	CASKGGGYTF
.	TRBJ2-2	TRBV5-6	CASRRGKNTGELFF
.	TRBJ1-1	TRBV7-6	CASSLVKDEAFF
.	TRBJ1-1	TRBV10-3	CAISEGYGINEAFF
.	TRBJ1-4	TRBV29-1	CSVGGATNEKLFF
TRBD2	TRBJ2-7	TRBV10-3	CAIRVSGTSGSYEQYF
TRBD2	TRBJ2-7	TRBV15	CATSGLSGGPYEQYF
.	TRBJ2-3	TRBV9	CASSVPRTVEGVDTQYF
.	TRBJ1-2	TRBV7-2	CASTPPWGFHSGDYTF
.	TRBJ1-2	TRBV9	CASSVAQGDYGYTF